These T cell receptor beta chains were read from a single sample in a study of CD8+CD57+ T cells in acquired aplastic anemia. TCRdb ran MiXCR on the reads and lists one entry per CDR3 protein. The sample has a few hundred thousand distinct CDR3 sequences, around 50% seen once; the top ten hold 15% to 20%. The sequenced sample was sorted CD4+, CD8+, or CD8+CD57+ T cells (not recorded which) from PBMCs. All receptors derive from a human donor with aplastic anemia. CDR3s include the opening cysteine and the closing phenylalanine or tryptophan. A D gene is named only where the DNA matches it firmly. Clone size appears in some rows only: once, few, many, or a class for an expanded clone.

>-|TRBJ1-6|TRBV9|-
CASSAGTYNSPLHF
TGTGCCAGCAGCGCCGGGACTTATAATTCACCCCTCCACTTT
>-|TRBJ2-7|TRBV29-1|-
CSVVHGYEQYF
TGCAGCGTTGTACATGGGTACGAGCAGTACTTC
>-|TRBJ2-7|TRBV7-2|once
CASSLGGPGAGEEQYF
TGTGCCAGCAGCCTCGGCGGGCCTGGGGCCGGGGAGGAGCAGTACTTC
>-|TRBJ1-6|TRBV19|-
CASSMPSASPLHF
TGTGCCAGTAGTATGCCCTCAGCCTCACCCCTCCACTTT
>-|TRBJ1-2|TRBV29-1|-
CSVPWAEGTDGYTF
TGCAGTGTACCTTGGGCCGAAGGCACGGATGGCTACACCTTC
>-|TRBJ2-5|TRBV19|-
CASSIDRGVPIQETQYF
TGTGCCAGTAGTATTGATAGGGGGGTACCCATACAAGAGACCCAGTACTTC
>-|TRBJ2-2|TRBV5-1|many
CASSLALSTGELFF
TGCGCCAGCAGCTTGGCCCTTAGCACCGGGGAGCTGTTTTTT
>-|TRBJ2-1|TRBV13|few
CASSPEWGSNSYNEQFF
TGTGCCAGCAGCCCCGAGTGGGGTTCGAACTCCTACAATGAGCAGTTCTTC
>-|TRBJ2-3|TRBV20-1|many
CSARGGAGTDTQYF
TGCAGTGCTAGAGGGGGGGCAGGCACAGATACGCAGTATTTT
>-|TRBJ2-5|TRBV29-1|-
CSVEDRSQETQYF
TGCAGCGTTGAAGACCGGTCTCAAGAGACCCAGTACTTC
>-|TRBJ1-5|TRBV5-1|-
CASSLNGGSNQPQHF
TGCGCCAGCAGCTTGAATGGGGGCAGCAATCAGCCCCAGCATTTT
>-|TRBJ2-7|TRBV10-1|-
CASSPRQGKDYEQYF
TGCGCCAGCAGTCCGAGACAAGGAAAAGACTACGAGCAGTACTTC
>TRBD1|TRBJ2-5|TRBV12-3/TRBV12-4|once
CASGRTGQETQYF
TGTGCTAGTGGTCGGACAGGGCAAGAGACCCAGTACTTC
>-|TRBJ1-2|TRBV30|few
CAWTPTENYGYTF
TGTGCCTGGACCCCGACAGAGAACTATGGCTACACCTTC
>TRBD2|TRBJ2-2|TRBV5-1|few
CASSLFASGGISGELSF
TGCGCCAGCAGCTTGTTCGCTAGCGGGGGGATATCCGGGGAGCTGTCTTTT
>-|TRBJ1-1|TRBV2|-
CASSSRRQGTEAFF
TGTGCCAGCAGCAGCCGCCGCCAGGGGACTGAAGCTTTCTTT
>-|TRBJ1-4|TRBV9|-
CASSVGTVRTNEKLFF
TGTGCCAGCAGCGTAGGGACAGTAAGGACTAATGAAAAACTGTTTTTT
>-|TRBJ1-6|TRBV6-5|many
CASSYGTSFPPLHF
TGTGCCAGCAGTTACGGGACCTCCTTTCCACCCCTCCACTTT
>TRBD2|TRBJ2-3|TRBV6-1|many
CASSWTSGGENTQYF
TGTGCCAGCAGTTGGACTAGCGGGGGAGAAAATACGCAGTATTTT
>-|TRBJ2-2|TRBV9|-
CASSPTLGGGELFF
TGTGCCAGCAGCCCCACCCTCGGTGGCGGGGAGCTGTTTTTT
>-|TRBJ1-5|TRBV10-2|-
CASRTGQQPQHF
TGCGCCAGCCGGACGGGCCAGCAGCCCCAGCATTTT
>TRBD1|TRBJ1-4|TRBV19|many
CASSGTGVEKLFF
TGTGCCAGCTCCGGGACAGGGGTTGAAAAACTGTTTTTT
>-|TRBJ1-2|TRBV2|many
CASSGGANYGYTF
TGTGCCAGCAGTGGGGGGGCTAACTATGGCTACACCTTC
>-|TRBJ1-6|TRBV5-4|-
CASSVGGGGHSPLHF
TGTGCCAGCAGCGTGGGGGGGGGGGGACATTCACCCCTCCACTTT
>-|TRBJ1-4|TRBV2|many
CASRAGVRANEKLFF
TGTGCCAGCAGAGCAGGGGTTAGAGCTAATGAAAAACTGTTTTTT
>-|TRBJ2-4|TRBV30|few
CAWRARDSAKNIQYF
TGTGCCTGGAGGGCGAGGGATTCAGCCAAAAACATTCAGTACTTC
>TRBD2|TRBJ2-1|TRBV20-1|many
CSARTSGGPYNEQFF
TGCAGTGCTAGGACTAGCGGGGGTCCCTACAATGAGCAGTTCTTC
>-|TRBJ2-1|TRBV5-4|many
CASRPVGGEQFF
TGTGCCAGCAGGCCGGTAGGGGGGGAGCAGTTCTTC
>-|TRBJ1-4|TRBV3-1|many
CASSQDVAAEKLFF
TGTGCCAGCAGCCAAGATGTGGCAGCCGAAAAACTGTTTTTT
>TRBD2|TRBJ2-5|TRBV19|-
CAGLAGDYQETRYF
TGTGCCGGACTAGCGGGAGACTACCAAGAGACCCGGTACTTC
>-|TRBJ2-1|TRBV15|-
CATSKDYYNEQFF
TGTGCCACCAGCAAGGACTACTACAATGAGCAGTTCTTC
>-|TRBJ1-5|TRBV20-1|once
CSAKGSGVWGNQPQHF
TGCAGTGCTAAAGGCAGTGGGGTATGGGGCAATCAGCCCCAGCATTTT
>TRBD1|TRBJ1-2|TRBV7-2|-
CASSQGTAYGYTF
TGTGCCAGCAGCCAAGGGACAGCCTATGGCTACACCTTC
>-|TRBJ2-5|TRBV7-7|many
CASSLPRDPETQYF
TGTGCTAGCAGCTTACCCCGGGATCCCGAGACCCAGTACTTC
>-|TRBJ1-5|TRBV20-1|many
CSASQVEGNQPQHF
TGCAGTGCCTCCCAGGTAGAGGGCAATCAGCCCCAGCATTTT
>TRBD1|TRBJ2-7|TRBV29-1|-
CSAHTDREPYEQYF
TGCAGCGCACACACAGACAGGGAACCCTACGAGCAGTACTTC
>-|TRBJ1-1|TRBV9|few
CASSLLQGNTEAFF
TGTGCCAGCAGCCTCTTACAGGGGAACACTGAAGCTTTCTTT
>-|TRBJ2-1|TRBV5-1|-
CASSLGIGNEQFF
TGCGCCAGCAGCTTGGGTATTGGCAATGAGCAGTTCTTC
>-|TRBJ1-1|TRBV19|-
CASTPYTLGTEAFF
TGTGCCAGTACACCCTATACGTTGGGGACTGAAGCTTTCTTT
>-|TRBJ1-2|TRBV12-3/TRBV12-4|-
CASSLVGYGYTF
TGTGCCAGCAGTTTAGTAGGCTATGGCTACACCTTC
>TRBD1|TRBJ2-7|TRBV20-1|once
CSARLPGTGGEQYF
TGCAGTGCTAGACTCCCCGGGACAGGGGGCGAGCAGTACTTC
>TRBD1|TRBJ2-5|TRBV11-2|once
CASSLAGTGGKTQYF
TGTGCCAGCAGCTTAGCCGGGACAGGGGGTAAGACCCAGTACTTC
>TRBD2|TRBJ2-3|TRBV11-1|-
CASSPRGLAGEPLDTQYF
TGTGCCAGCAGCCCGAGGGGTCTAGCGGGGGAGCCGTTAGATACGCAGTATTTT
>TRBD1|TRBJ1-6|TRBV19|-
CASSIDTGGESPLHF
TGTGCCAGTAGTATAGACACAGGGGGCGAGTCACCCCTCCACTTT
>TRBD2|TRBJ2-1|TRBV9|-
CASSVGLAGDRPNNEQFF
TGTGCCAGCAGCGTTGGACTAGCGGGGGACAGACCGAACAATGAGCAGTTCTTC
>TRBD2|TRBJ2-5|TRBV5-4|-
CASSSPRLAGETQYF
TGTGCCAGCAGCTCCCCTCGCCTAGCGGGAGAGACCCAGTACTTC
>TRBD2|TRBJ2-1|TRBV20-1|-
CSATYTSGSYDEQFF
TGCAGTGCTACATACACTAGCGGGAGTTACGATGAGCAGTTCTTC
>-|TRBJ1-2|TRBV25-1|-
CASRPFADYGHTF
TGTGCCAGCAGGCCCTTCGCGGACTATGGCCACACCTTC
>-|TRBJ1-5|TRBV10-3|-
CAISWGNNQPQHF
TGTGCCATCTCTTGGGGCAACAATCAGCCCCAGCATTTT
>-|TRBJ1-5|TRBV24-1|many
CATERVAGPQHF
TGTGCCACCGAGCGGGTCGCCGGGCCCCAGCATTTT
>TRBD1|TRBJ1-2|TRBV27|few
CASSLTGANGYTF
TGTGCCAGCAGCCTCACAGGGGCCAATGGCTACACCTTC
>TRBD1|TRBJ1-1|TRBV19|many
CASSRTGMNTEAFF
TGTGCCAGTAGTAGGACAGGGATGAACACTGAAGCTTTCTTT
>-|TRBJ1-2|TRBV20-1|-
CSARVPGGLSF
TGCAGTGCTAGGGTGCCAGGCGGTCTTTCCTTC
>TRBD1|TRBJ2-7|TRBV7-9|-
CASSHPTGGTYEQYF
TGTGCCAGCAGCCACCCGACAGGGGGCACCTACGAGCAGTACTTC
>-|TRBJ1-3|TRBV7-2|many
CASSLGPSNTIYF
TGTGCCAGCAGCTTAGGACCGTCAAACACCATATATTTT
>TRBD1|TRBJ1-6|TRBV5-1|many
CASSIGQGGSPLHF
TGCGCCAGCAGCATAGGACAGGGGGGCTCACCCCTCCACTTT
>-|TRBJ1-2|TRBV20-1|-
CSARLIQGGGYTF
TGCAGTGCTAGGCTGATCCAGGGTGGTGGCTACACCTTC
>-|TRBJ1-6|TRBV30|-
CAWSPGREIHF
TGTGCCTGGAGTCCAGGGCGCGAGATCCACTTT